The sequence of this T cell receptor (beta chain) was determined in a study of T cell responses to AZD1222 COVID-19 vaccine. General study points: The donor group comprised mostly white British people and more females; the analysis possibly underestimated clonal diversity. Regions left unmutated in variants are reportedly the target of nearly half of spike-specific TCRs. Among vaccine-associated CD4 TCRs, coverage spanned spike, with dominance at 160-218 and 743-854.

The germline V gene has CDR1 MNHEY and CDR2 SMNVEV (reference sequence). The V end was cut by 6 bases, the J end by 0 bases, with 11 bases between. CDR3 size: 14 residues. Assay used: immunoSEQ multiplex PCR; TCRdb lists only in-frame clones, some missing. Of about 94,000 clones in the sample, approximately 88% were seen once. To note about this clone: Its antigen is still unknown.

This material consisted of peripheral blood, taken 28 days after the second AZD1222 dose. The clonotype comes from an adult who received the AZD1222 COVID-19 vaccine. The chain uses TRBV27 and TRBJ1-1; no reliable D call. This CDR3 is CASSPGLMNTEAFF. The CDR3 DNA sequence: TGTGCCAGCAGCCCAGGACTAATGAACACTGAAGCTTTCTTT.